These 8 T cell receptor beta chains were all obtained from the same sample, sequenced in a study of shared clonotypes between healthy human individuals. Some clones are missing from TCRdb's copy, which holds only in-frame ones; the method was immunoSEQ multiplex PCR. Here the sample spans some 1,400,000 clones, about 96% being singletons. The sample comprised naive CD4+ T cells sorted from blood. Noted subset: CD45RA+ positively selected. The receptors come from a man aged 30-40 years in good health.

The chain combines TRBV11-2 with TRBJ2-7, with D perhaps TRBD2 (6 bases). Trimming removed 5 bases at V and 3 bases at J, with 14 bases between. Germline V lookup: CDR1 SGHAT, CDR2 FQNNGV. The CDR3 spans 14 residues. CDR3 sequence (DNA): TGTGCCAGCAGCCCCCGCTCTAGCGTCTACGAGCAGTACTTC. Protein sequence: CASSPRSSVYEQYF.

This chain links TRBV9 with TRBJ2-2; 10 bases are shared with TRBD2. V gave up 3 bases and J gave up 5 bases; unmatched junction bases: 7. Germline V gene sequence: CDR1 SGDLS, CDR2 YYNGEE. The CDR3 is 16 residues long. CDR3 sequence: CASSASGRAQTGELFF. In DNA form, the CDR3 reads TGTGCCAGCAGCGCGAGCGGGAGGGCCCAAACCGGGGAGCTGTTTTTT.

The chain uses TRBV18 and TRBJ1-2, with TRBD1 matching 7 bases. Germline V CDR1 and CDR2: KGHSH, LQKENI. V was pared by 2 bases and J by 5 bases, with 5 bases of the junction left unmatched. The CDR3 contains 14 residues. The CDR3 coding sequence is TGTGCCAGCTCACCAACAGGGGTGGGGTATGGCTACACCTTC. This sequence encodes CASSPTGVGYGYTF.

This chain links TRBV10-3 with TRBJ2-7; a possible D gene is TRBD2 (6 bases). Germline V gene sequence: CDR1 ENHRY, CDR2 SYGVKD. Trimming shortened V by 0 bases and J by 2 bases, and 23 bases separated the two germline ends. The CDR3 is 19 residues long. For the CDR3, the DNA is TGTGCCATCAGTGAGTCGATCCTAACGGACGGGGGAAGCCCCTACGAGCAGTACTTC. This sequence encodes CAISESILTDGGSPYEQYF.

The chain links TRBV7-2 to TRBJ2-1; D call uncertain. The CDR3 has 16 residues. Per germline, CDR1 SGHTA and CDR2 FQGNSA. V was shortened by 1 base and J by 5 bases, with 15 bases between the two germline ends. CDR3 sequence: CASSLVLARFDNEQFF. The CDR3 region has the DNA TGTGCCAGCAGCTTAGTTCTGGCGCGATTCGACAATGAGCAGTTCTTC. Combining the CDR3 with reference TRBV7-2 and TRBJ2-1 gives the whole variable domain GAGVSQSPSNKVTEKGKDVELRCDPISGHTALYWYRQSLGQGLEFLIYFQGNSAPDKSGLPSDRFSAERTGGSVSTLTIQRTQQEDSAVYLCASSLVLARFDNEQFFGPGTRLTVL.

The chain carries TRBV7-3 and TRBJ2-1; the match to TRBD1 covers 10 bases. CDR3 size: 17 residues. Losses at the gene ends were 2 bases for V and 6 bases for J; bases not matched to a gene: 10. Germline CDR1 is SGHTA and CDR2 is FQGTGA. CDR3 residues: CASSLSNRDRGSNEQFF. The CDR3 region has the DNA TGTGCCAGCAGCTTATCGAACCGGGACAGGGGATCCAATGAGCAGTTCTTC. The variable domain in full, with the rest retrieved from reference TRBV7-3 and TRBJ2-1, is GAGVSQTPSNKVTEKGKYVELRCDPISGHTALYWYRQSLGQGPEFLIYFQGTGAADDSGLPNDRFFAVRPEGSVSTLKIQRTERGDSAVYLCASSLSNRDRGSNEQFFGPGTRLTVL.

The gene calls are TRBV7-8 and TRBJ2-5; the D gene could be TRBD1 or TRBD2 (5 bases each). The CDR3 has 13 amino acids. The V end lost 6 bases, the J end lost 5 bases, and 13 bases lay between the germline ends. Germline assignment: CDR1 SGHVS and CDR2 FQNEAQ. The CDR3 reads CASSHPGTETQYF. Written as DNA, the CDR3 is TGTGCCAGCAGTCACCCCGGGACCGAGACCCAGTACTTC. The variable domain in full, with the rest retrieved from reference TRBV7-8 and TRBJ2-5, is GAGVSQSPRYKVAKRGQDVALRCDPISGHVSLFWYQQALGQGPEFLTYFQNEAQLDKSGLPSDRFFAERPEGSVSTLKIQRTQQEDSAVYLCASSHPGTETQYFGPGTRLLVL.

The V and J genes are TRBV12-5 and TRBJ2-1; 7 bases line up with TRBD1. The V gene's germline CDR1 is LGHNT and CDR2 FRNRAP. After removal of 6 bases from V and 6 bases from J, the junction contained 8 bases not matched to a gene. The CDR3 runs to 14 residues. CDR3 region: CASGRGQPANEQFF. DNA of the CDR3: TGTGCTAGTGGCCGGGGACAGCCCGCCAATGAGCAGTTCTTC. Drawing the rest from reference TRBV12-5 and TRBJ2-1, the complete variable domain is DARVTQTPRHKVTEMGQEVTMRCQPILGHNTVFWYRQTMMQGLELLAYFRNRAPLDDSGMPKDRFSAEMPDATLATLKIQPSEPRDSAVYFCASGRGQPANEQFFGPGTRLTVL.